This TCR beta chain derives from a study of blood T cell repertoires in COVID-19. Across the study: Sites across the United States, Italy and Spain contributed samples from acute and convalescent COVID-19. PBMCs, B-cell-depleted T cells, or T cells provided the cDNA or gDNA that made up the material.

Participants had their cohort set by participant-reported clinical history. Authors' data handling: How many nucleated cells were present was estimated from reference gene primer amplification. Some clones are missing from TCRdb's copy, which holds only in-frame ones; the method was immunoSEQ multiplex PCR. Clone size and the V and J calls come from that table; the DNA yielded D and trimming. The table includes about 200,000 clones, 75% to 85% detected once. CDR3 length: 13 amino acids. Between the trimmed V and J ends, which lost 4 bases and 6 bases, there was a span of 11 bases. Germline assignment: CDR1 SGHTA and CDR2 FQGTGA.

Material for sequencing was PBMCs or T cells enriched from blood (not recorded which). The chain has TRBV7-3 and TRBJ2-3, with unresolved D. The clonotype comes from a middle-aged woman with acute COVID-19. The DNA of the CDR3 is TGTGCCAGCAGCTCCAATGCGGCGGATACGCAGTATTTT. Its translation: CASSSNAADTQYF.